The 25 T cell receptor beta chains reported below all come from one sample, sequenced in a study of TIL therapy for anti-PD-1-resistant metastatic lung cancer. Documented time point: pre-treatment sample, taken before nivolumab and TIL therapy. Sequencing used immunoSEQ v3. Method: immunoSEQ multiplex PCR; TCRdb's copy keeps in-frame clones and lacks some. The data hold approximately 60,000 clones, with roughly 77% observed a single time. Sequences were derived from blood, sampled at baseline. The receptor source for this set is a person between 30 and 80 years old with non-small cell lung cancer.

J is TRBJ2-7 and V is TRBV18; 7 bases match TRBD1. Germline CDR1 is KGHSH and CDR2 is LQKENI. This CDR3 is 14 amino acids long. J lost 2 bases, V lost 4 bases, and 5 bases had no gene match. CDR3 DNA: TGTGCCAGCTCACAAACGACAGGGACCTACGAGCAGTACTTC. This gives the protein CASSQTTGTYEQYF.

This sequence joins TRBV18 and TRBJ2-6; perhaps TRBD2 as D (5 bases). V was shortened by 1 base and J by 0 bases, with 13 bases between the two germline ends. The CDR3 loop spans 18 amino acids. In germline, CDR1 is KGHSH, CDR2 LQKENI. CDR3 bases: TGTGCCAGCTCACCACTACGGGATAAAGGCTCTGGGGCCAACGTCCTGACTTTC. Translation: CASSPLRDKGSGANVLTF. The variable domain in full, completed from reference TRBV18 and TRBJ2-6, reads NAGVMQNPRHLVRRRGQEARLRCSPMKGHSHVYWYRQLPEEGLKFMVYLQKENIIDESGMPKERFSAEFPKEGPSILRIQQVVRGDSAAYFCASSPLRDKGSGANVLTFGAGSRLTVL.

The J gene is TRBJ1-5, the V gene TRBV15, with 9 positions matching TRBD1. From germline, CDR1 is LNHNV and CDR2 YYDKDF (reference sequence). The V segment lost 0 bases and the J segment 7 bases; nucleotides outside the gene matches: 10. CDR3 size: 17 residues. The CDR3 coding sequence is TGTGCCACCAGCAGAGATGACAACCGACAGGGGGGACAGCCCCAGCATTTT. It is translated as CATSRDDNRQGGQPQHF.

The J gene is TRBJ2-3, the V gene TRBV7-9; 11 nucleotides line up with TRBD2. Germline trimming cut 3 bases from V and 6 bases from J; bases unmatched to any gene: 8. The CDR3 runs to 16 residues. Per the germline V gene, CDR1 is SEHNR and CDR2 is FQNEAQ (reference sequence). The CDR3 bases are TGTGCCAGCAGCTTCACTAGCGGGGGAATGGTTGATACGCAGTATTTT. Residues: CASSFTSGGMVDTQYF.

The V call is TRBV7-9, the J call TRBJ1-6; 7 bases agree with TRBD1. The V gene's germline CDR1 is SEHNR and CDR2 FQNEAQ (reference sequence). Unmatched junction bases numbered 5, after V lost 5 bases and J lost 7 bases. The CDR3 covers 14 residues. This CDR3 is CASSDRVTNSPLHF. CDR3 coding DNA: TGTGCCAGCAGCGACAGGGTAACGAATTCACCCCTCCACTTT.

The J gene is TRBJ2-7, the V gene TRBV5-6; 9 positions agree with TRBD1. The germline gives CDR1 SGHDT, CDR2 YYEEEE. J lost 5 bases, V lost 4 bases, and 10 bases had no gene match. The CDR3 contains 15 residues. The CDR3 region has the DNA TGTGCCAGCAGCCGCCCCCGGGACAGGGAGGACGAGCAGTACTTC. Its protein is CASSRPRDREDEQYF.

The chain has TRBV6-6 and TRBJ2-1, with 8 bases fitting TRBD2. The CDR3 is made up of 15 amino acids. Germline assignment: CDR1 MNHNY and CDR2 SVGAGI (reference sequence). V lost 6 bases, J lost 7 bases, and 11 bases stayed unmatched. The CDR3 DNA reads TGTGCCAGCAGAGCTGGCGGGAGGTTAGGGAATGAGCAGTTCTTC. Translating gives CASRAGGRLGNEQFF.

The chain carries TRBV18 and TRBJ2-3; no clear D. Germline V gene lookup returns CDR1 KGHSH and CDR2 LQKENI. CDR3 size: 15 residues. Trimming stripped 3 bases from V and 1 base from J, with 11 bases between. CDR3 protein: CASSPQEVRTDTQYF. The CDR3 coding sequence is TGTGCCAGCTCACCTCAAGAGGTCCGCACAGATACGCAGTATTTT.

The chain combines TRBV6-5 with TRBJ1-1, with a weak D call TRBD1 (6 bases). Trimming shortened V by 1 base and J by 1 base, and 10 bases separated the two germline ends. CDR1 and CDR2 from the germline V gene are MNHEY and SVGAGI. The CDR3 is made up of 15 amino acids. The CDR3 loop reads CASSYWGTPNTEAFF. CDR3 nucleotides: TGTGCCAGCAGTTACTGGGGGACACCGAACACTGAAGCTTTCTTT.

This sequence joins TRBV28 and TRBJ2-1; D is ambiguous. Germline CDR1 MDHEN, CDR2 SYDVKM. V dropped 2 bases and J dropped 5 bases, with 1 base sitting between them. This CDR3 is 11 amino acids long. CDR3 DNA sequence: TGTGCCAGCAGTTTAAACAATGAGCAGTTCTTC. This codes for CASSLNNEQFF. Full variable domain (missing parts from reference TRBV28 and TRBJ2-1): DVKVTQSSRYLVKRTGEKVFLECVQDMDHENMFWYRQDPGLGLRLIYFSYDVKMKEKGDIPEGYSVSREKKERFSLILESASTNQTSMYLCASSLNNEQFFGPGTRLTVL.

This chain links TRBV11-2 with TRBJ2-3; TRBD1 might be the D (6 bases). Per germline, CDR1 SGHAT and CDR2 FQNNGV. The V gene lost 4 bases and the J gene lost 0 bases, with 14 bases spanning the gap. This CDR3 is 16 amino acids long. Here the CDR3 reads CASSSQGSTSTDTQYF. The CDR3 nucleotides are TGTGCCAGCAGCTCACAGGGTAGCACCAGCACAGATACGCAGTATTTT.

The rearrangement joins TRBV28 to TRBJ1-2; D call uncertain. V was shortened by 6 bases and J by 6 bases, with 17 bases between the two germline ends. Germline loops: CDR1 MDHEN, CDR2 SYDVKM. CDR3 length: 14 amino acids. The CDR3 region has the DNA TGTGCCAGCAGCCCCGGAACCCACTCAGATGGCTACACCTTC. Translation gives CASSPGTHSDGYTF.

This clone was counted a single time. V gene TRBV23-1 combines with J gene TRBJ2-7; 8 bases are shared with TRBD2. TRBV23-1 is an ORF, and what it does is uncertain. V was pared by 4 bases and J by 3 bases, with 11 bases of the junction left unmatched. CDR3 length: 16 residues. CDR3 sequence reads: CASSLGPSSGNYEQYF. CDR3 DNA: TGCGCCAGCAGTCTGGGCCCCAGTAGCGGGAACTACGAGCAGTACTTC.

This sequence joins TRBV9 and TRBJ2-3, with 9 bases identical to TRBD2. The CDR3 runs to 16 residues. Germline V gene sequence: CDR1 SGDLS, CDR2 YYNGEE. Germline trimming cut 0 bases from V and 3 bases from J; bases unmatched to any gene: 5. DNA for the CDR3: TGTGCCAGCAGCGTAGTTAGTAGCGGGAGTACAGATACGCAGTATTTT. This translates into CASSVVSSGSTDTQYF.

The chain couples TRBV25-1 to TRBJ1-5; no definite D call. From germline, CDR1 is MGHDK and CDR2 SYGVNS. The germline V and J ends were trimmed by 4 bases and 5 bases, with 15 bases remaining between them. This CDR3 is 15 amino acids long. The CDR3 coding sequence is TGTGCCAGCAGTGTCGGGAGCGGGGAGGATCAGCCCCAGCATTTT. This encodes CASSVGSGEDQPQHF.

The rearrangement links TRBV24-1 to TRBJ2-1; tentative D call: TRBD1 (7 bases). The V end lost 5 bases, the J end lost 4 bases, and 14 bases lay between the germline ends. Germline V gene sequence: CDR1 KGHDR, CDR2 SFDVKD. The CDR3 loop spans 15 amino acids. This CDR3 is CATSAQGGGYNEQFF. CDR3 nucleotides: TGTGCCACCAGTGCCCAGGGGGGCGGGTACAATGAGCAGTTCTTC.

The CDR3 reads CASRGQANTEAFF. In DNA form, the CDR3 reads TGTGCCAGCAGGGGACAGGCCAACACTGAAGCTTTCTTT. The J gene is TRBJ1-1, the V gene TRBV7-2; 8 bases fit TRBD1. Losses at the gene ends were 6 bases for V and 2 bases for J; bases not matched to a gene: 2. This CDR3 spans 13 amino acids. Germline CDR1 SGHTA, CDR2 FQGNSA.

This chain connects TRBV7-8 to TRBJ2-1, with 13 bases identical to TRBD2. In germline, CDR1 is SGHVS, CDR2 FQNEAQ. The V gene end was trimmed by 5 bases and the J gene end by 2 bases; junction bases not matched to a gene: 15. The CDR3 consists of 20 residues. CDR3 protein: CASSANRLAGGPFAYNEQFF. The DNA for the CDR3 is TGTGCCAGCAGCGCAAACCGACTAGCGGGGGGACCTTTCGCCTACAATGAGCAGTTCTTC.

CDR3 DNA sequence: TGCGCCAGCAGCCTACAGGGTGGAGAGACCCAGTACTTC. The encoded protein is CASSLQGGETQYF. The V gene is TRBV4-3, the J gene TRBJ2-5; D perhaps matches TRBD1 (6 bases). V lost 4 bases and J 4 bases, leaving 10 bases between the germline ends. Germline CDR1 reads LGHNA; CDR2 reads YSLEER. This CDR3 is 13 amino acids long.

The V and J genes are TRBV6-6 and TRBJ1-3, with D hard to call. Trimming left V 4 bases short and J 7 bases short, with 11 bases between. Germline CDR1 reads MNHNY; CDR2 reads SVGAGI (reference sequence). The length of the CDR3 is 13 residues. DNA for the CDR3: TGTGCCAGCAGTTTAGAATCCTCCAACACCATATATTTT. It translates to CASSLESSNTIYF.

This clone was observed a single time. V usage is TRBV3-1 (or the pseudogene TRBV3-2) and J usage is TRBJ2-2, with 8 bases aligning to TRBD2. The CDR3 totals 18 residues. Losses at the gene ends were 0 bases for V and 4 bases for J; bases not matched to a gene: 10. Germline CDR1 is LGHDT and CDR2 is YNNKEL (reference sequence). As DNA, the CDR3 is TGTGCCAGCAGCCAAGACCCCTCCGGGACTAGATTCACCGGGGAGCTGTTTTTT. The encoded protein is CASSQDPSGTRFTGELFF.

A few counts support this clone. The CDR3 DNA follows: TGTGCCAGCAGTGAACGGCAGGAAGCAGATACGCAGTATTTT. This encodes CASSERQEADTQYF. J is TRBJ2-3 and V is TRBV6-4; the D is unclear. The V gene's germline CDR1 is MRHNA and CDR2 SNTAGT. There are 14 residues in the CDR3. V shed 3 bases and J shed 4 bases, with 11 bases lying between them.

The chain is built from TRBV29-1 and TRBJ2-1; 8 bases align to TRBD2. The CDR3 extends over 15 amino acids. Germline CDR1 SQVTM, CDR2 ANQGSEA. J lost 4 bases, V lost 5 bases, and 10 bases had no gene match. The CDR3 is CSVFYFGGDYNEQFF. CDR3 nucleotides: TGCAGCGTTTTTTATTTCGGGGGGGATTACAATGAGCAGTTCTTC.

This sequence joins TRBV2 and TRBJ2-2, with no clear D. CDR3 length equals 12 residues. Trimming shortened V by 1 base and J by 3 bases, and 0 bases separated the two germline ends. CDR1 SNHLY and CDR2 FYNNEI come from the germline V gene. CDR3 coding DNA: TGTGCCAGCAGTGAAGACACCGGGGAGCTGTTTTTT. It is translated as CASSEDTGELFF.

The CDR3 here is CASSTDVTEQYF. The CDR3 DNA reads as TGTGCCAGCAGCACTGATGTTACTGAGCAGTACTTC. The rearrangement uses TRBV6-6 and TRBJ2-7; D is undetermined. The ends were cut back, 6 bases at V and 7 bases at J, with 13 bases in the middle. The germline V gene has CDR1 MNHNY and CDR2 SVGAGI (reference sequence). The CDR3 covers 12 residues.